This entry is about one TCR beta chain. What it recognizes is unknown. Sample time point: week 35, safety follow-up. Mutant IDH1 20-mer peptide, at 300 ug, made up each vaccine dose, with topical imiquimod. The patients received vaccinations eight times, in weeks 1, 3, 5, 7, 11, 15, 19 and 23. Germline CDR1 and CDR2: GTSNPN and SVGIG (reference sequence). V was clipped by 2 bases and J by 1 base, with 13 bases between them. CDR3 length: 15 amino acids. The entry originates in a study of a mutant IDH1 vaccine in newly diagnosed glioma. Points from the study as a whole: The vaccine induced immune responses, and these occurred in roughly 95% of patients.

Sequencing was performed with immunoSEQ multiplex PCR; in TCRdb, only in-frame clones are kept and a portion is missing. The repertoire holds fewer than 35,000 clones, with 65% to 80% as singletons. The rearrangement joins TRBV30 to TRBJ2-3; D call uncertain. This sequence was found in a man aged 50-59 years with glioma. The sample consisted of PBMCs, taken from a glioma patient whose treatment included an IDH1 peptide vaccine. The CDR3 loop is CAWSTVLAGTDTQYF. The CDR3 DNA reads TGTGCCTGGAGTACTGTACTTGCGGGCACAGATACGCAGTATTTT.